What follows are 5 T cell receptor beta chains derived from one specimen sequenced in a study of blood T cell repertoires in COVID-19 (dated by TCRdb to 2020 to 2021). The library was generated by the immunoSEQ multiplex PCR assay. TCRdb mirrors the immuneACCESS table, restricted to in-frame sequences. Some clones are absent from its copies; in checked studies, under half trace to an unresolved V gene, and the reason for the others is unknown. Here the sample has approximately 80,000 clones; 60% to 85% occur a single time. The top ten clones comprise less than 20% of the sample. What was sequenced was peripheral blood. These receptors came from a human donor in a cohort sampled during active COVID-19.

The chain carries TRBV28 and TRBJ2-4, with D perhaps TRBD1 (5 bases). Trimming took 5 bases from V and 6 from J, leaving 20 bases between them. The germline V gene encodes CDR1 MDHEN and CDR2 SYDVKM. The CDR3 has 16 amino acids. The CDR3 spells CASSPNRFGWGNIQYF. In DNA form, the CDR3 reads TGTGCCAGCAGTCCCAACAGGTTTGGATGGGGAAACATTCAGTACTTC.

This clone was seen a handful of times. This rearrangement joins TRBV24-1 to TRBJ2-7, with D perhaps matching TRBD1 (5 bases). This CDR3 has 14 amino acids. Germline CDR1 and CDR2: KGHDR and SFDVKD. Trimming shortened V by 1 base and J by 2 bases, and 8 bases separated the two germline ends. The CDR3, as DNA: TGTGCCACCAGTGATTTAGGGGAAACCTACGAGCAGTACGTC. Translated: CATSDLGETYEQYV.

This clone was recorded only once. This chain connects TRBV9 to TRBJ2-1; 9 nucleotides agree with TRBD2. J was trimmed by 2 bases and V by 3 bases; bases with no gene match: 15. Germline V gene sequence: CDR1 SGDLS, CDR2 YYNGEE. This CDR3 contains 19 residues. The CDR3 is CASSESFSGGPWPYNEQFF. Here the CDR3 DNA reads TGTGCCAGCAGCGAAAGTTTCAGCGGGGGGCCTTGGCCCTACAATGAGCAGTTCTTC.

The chain combines TRBV29-1 with TRBJ2-2; no firm D call. Germline V gives CDR1 SQVTM, CDR2 ANQGSEA. The CDR3 contains 14 residues. Trimming cost V 1 base and J 2 bases, with 8 bases left between them. The CDR3 coding sequence is TGCAGCGTTGAAGTACAGAAAAACACCGGGGAGCTGTTTTTT. Translating it yields CSVEVQKNTGELFF.

The chain uses TRBV4-1 and TRBJ2-1; TRBD2 is a possible D gene (5 bases). Trimming stripped 0 bases from V and 3 bases from J, with 6 bases between. The CDR3 runs to 14 residues. Germline CDR1 reads MGHRA; CDR2 reads YSYEKL. The CDR3 DNA reads as TGCGCCAGCAGCCAAGAGGACTTCTACAATGAGCAGTTCTTC. It encodes CASSQEDFYNEQFF.